This T cell receptor beta chain was recovered during a study of T cell repertoires in cytomegalovirus infection. Study-level background: Public TCR beta signatures provided an indication of both CMV infection and a matching HLA type.

A single record per CDR3 protein comes from TCRdb applying MiXCR to the reads. The table includes 450,000 to 650,000 distinct CDR3 sequences, about 26% detected once. Whole-study results and caveats: Within the response measured ex vivo, HLA-C-restricted CMV-specific TCR beta clonotypes were dominant.

This clonotype was seen a handful of times. Its antigen is still unknown. Germline CDR1 and CDR2: MNHNS and SASEGT. CDR3 length equals 14 residues. V lost 6 bases to trimming and J lost 8 bases; unmatched junction nucleotides: 5. The source material was PBMCs. The clonotype originates from a human donor in good health (CMV status not recorded). Some clones in this sample may be carry-over from other donors' samples. This chain joins TRBV6-1 and TRBJ1-6; 9 nucleotides line up with TRBD1. The CDR3 DNA sequence: TGTGCCAGCAGGAAGGGACAGGGATATTCACCCCTCCACTTT. This translates into CASRKGQGYSPLHF.